A single sample gave rise to the 20 T cell receptor beta chains below, sequenced in a study of CD8+CD57+ T cells in acquired aplastic anemia. Sequenced patients had shown CD8+CD57+ cell expansion by flow cytometry. Genomic DNA was employed as the template in profiling TCR beta VDJ and CDR3. TCRdb analysed the reads with MiXCR anew, one entry per CDR3 protein. The sample holds 200,000 to 300,000 distinct CDR3 sequences, about 80% seen once. Source material: sorted CD4+, CD8+, or CD8+CD57+ T cells (not recorded which) from PBMCs. These receptor sequences come from a human donor with aplastic anemia.

On this clonotype: As the CDR3 is not closed by the conserved phenylalanine or tryptophan, this likely results from a read error. Because the CDR3's place on the DNA is in doubt, the DNA is left out and the CDR3 is given as listed by TCRdb. This sequence joins TRBV2 and TRBJ2-5; no check of the table's D call, TRBD1, against the DNA was made. The CDR3 is 14 amino acids in total, end residues counted. CDR1 is SNHLY and CDR2 is FYNNEI in the germline V gene. CDR3 sequence: CASSRGGMHEQLFG.

As for this clonotype: One end of the junction varies from germline; a read error may be responsible. The J gene is TRBJ1-2, the V gene TRBV9; D possibly corresponds to TRBD1 (5 bases). The CDR3 covers 14 residues. Germline-derived CDR1 and CDR2 are SGDLS and YYNGEE. The CDR3 loop reads CASSVGSDTQGFAF. In DNA, the CDR3 is TGTGCCAGCAGCGTAGGGTCAGATACGCAGGGTTTTGCCTTC. The full variable domain, with the rest looked up from reference TRBV9 and TRBJ1-2, is DSGVTQTPKHLITATGQRVTLRCSPRSGDLSVYWYQQSLDQGLQFLIQYYNGEERAKGNILERFSAQQFPDLHSELNLSSLELGDSALYFCASSVGSDTQGFAFGSGTRLTVV.

Concerning this clonotype: A junction end diverges from the germline sequence, so it may reflect a read error. This chain connects TRBV10-3 to TRBJ2-3; D remains unclear. The CDR3 runs to 14 residues. Germline CDR1 and CDR2: ENHRY and SYGVKD. The CDR3 reads CASSESAVSDTQYF. The DNA of the CDR3 is TGTGCCAGCAGCGAGTCGGCTGTCTCCGACACGCAGTACTTT.

The table lists this clonotype with a few counts. This chain connects TRBV7-2 to TRBJ2-6; D uncertain. The CDR3 extends over 16 amino acids. Germline-derived CDR1 and CDR2 are SGHTA and FQGNSA. Trimming left V 0 bases short and J 16 bases short, with 22 bases between. The CDR3 loop is CASSLAGSSDTQDLTF. CDR3 coding DNA: TGTGCCAGCAGCTTAGCGGGTAGCTCCGATACGCAGGATCTGACTTTC. The full variable domain, its missing parts supplied by reference TRBV7-2 and TRBJ2-6, is GAGVSQSPSNKVTEKGKDVELRCDPISGHTALYWYRQSLGQGLEFLIYFQGNSAPDKSGLPSDRFSAERTGGSVSTLTIQRTQQEDSAVYLCASSLAGSSDTQDLTFGAGSRLTVL.

This clonotype was seen only a few times. Its ends do not fully match the called genes, so a read error is possible. The V gene is TRBV7-2, the J gene TRBJ2-3; D gene uncertain. CDR1 and CDR2 from the germline V gene are SGHTA and FQGNSA. The CDR3 is 13 residues long. The CDR3: CASSLAGTPETQF. CDR3 in DNA: TGTGCCAGCAGCTTAGCGGGCACACCCGAGACGCAGTTT.

On this clonotype itself: Mismatch with germline at one junction end may stem from a read error. The chain couples TRBV7-6 to TRBJ2-7; 7 nucleotides match TRBD2. CDR3 length: 14 residues. The germline V gene encodes CDR1 SGHVS and CDR2 FNYEAQ. The CDR3 nucleotides are TGTGCCAGCACCCTCCGGGGGGTCCCCTCTGGGCACAACTTC. Translation gives CASTLRGVPSGHNF.

This chain connects TRBV11-3 to TRBJ2-3; weak D call: TRBD2 (5 bases). The CDR3 contains 17 residues. Trimming stripped 2 bases from V and 0 bases from J, with 15 bases between. The V gene's germline CDR1 is SGHNT and CDR2 YENEEA. CDR3 amino acids: CASSLFAPGGSTDTQYF. In DNA, the CDR3 is TGTGCCAGCAGCTTATTCGCCCCGGGCGGGAGCACAGATACGCAGTATTTT.

This clonotype appeared once. The chain recombines TRBV7-9 with TRBJ2-5, with 9 bases fitting TRBD2. Germline lookup yields CDR1 SEHNR and CDR2 FQNEAQ (reference sequence). The CDR3 covers 15 residues. V dropped 4 bases and J dropped 11; count of bases not matched to a gene: 14. CDR3 in amino acids: CASSSSRGGVVFQYF. In nucleotides, the CDR3 is TGTGCCAGCAGCTCTAGCCGCGGGGGGGTGGTTTTTCAGTACTTC. Drawing the rest from reference TRBV7-9 and TRBJ2-5, the complete variable domain is DTGVSQNPRHKITKRGQNVTFRCDPISEHNRLYWYRQTLGQGPEFLTYFQNEAQLEKSRLLSDRFSAERPKGSFSTLEIQRTEQGDSAMYLCASSSSRGGVVFQYFGPGTRLLVL.

The chain carries TRBV19 and TRBJ1-2; D is uncertain. Germline V gives CDR1 LNHDA, CDR2 SQIVND (reference sequence). The CDR3 extends over 15 amino acids. Trimming pared 9 bases from V and 6 bases from J, leaving 23 bases between. The CDR3 spells CASSIALEASNGYTF. Here the CDR3 DNA reads TGTGCCAGCAGCATAGCTCTCGAGGCGAGCAATGGCTACACCTTC.

In regard to this clonotype: It is unclear where the CDR3 begins or ends on the DNA, so no DNA is shown, and the CDR3 is as TCRdb lists it. The chain has TRBV24-1 and TRBJ2-3; TRBD1, the table's D call, was not compared with the DNA. The CDR3 length equals 13 residues, ends included. Germline values: CDR1 KGHDR, CDR2 SFDVKD. The CDR3 loop is CASVAGGTDTQFF.

Concerning this clonotype: At one of its ends the junction is not consistent with the germline gene, which may arise from a read error. V gene TRBV27 combines with J gene TRBJ2-3, with 8 bases matching TRBD1. CDR3 length equals 13 residues. Germline assignment: CDR1 MNHEY and CDR2 SMNVEV (reference sequence). The CDR3 loop reads CASRQGGADSLSF. In DNA form, the CDR3 reads TGTGCCAGCAGACAGGGGGGAGCGGATAGTCTGTCCTTC.

The rearrangement joins TRBV7-3 to TRBJ1-2, with a tentative D call TRBD1 (6 bases). Germline CDR1 reads SGHTA; CDR2 reads FQGTGA. Trimming removed 4 bases at V and 10 bases at J, with 25 bases between. CDR3 size: 16 residues. As DNA, the CDR3 is TGTGCCAGCAGCTCACCGCGCAGGGGCACGGAAGCTGTCTACACCTTC. It yields the protein CASSSPRRGTEAVYTF.

This clonotype was counted a single time. This rearrangement joins TRBV7-6 to TRBJ2-7, with no clear D. This CDR3 contains 18 residues. From germline, CDR1 is SGHVS and CDR2 FNYEAQ. V lost 2 bases and J 3 bases, leaving 23 bases between the germline ends. Here the CDR3 reads CASSLPPTETQHFYEQYV. The CDR3 bases are TGTGCCAGCAGCTTACCCCCCACAGAGACGCAGCATTTCTACGAGCAGTACGTC.

The rearrangement joins TRBV25-1 to TRBJ2-5; D unresolved. The CDR3 sequence is 13 residues long. V was clipped by 6 bases and J by 5 bases, with 13 bases between them. Germline CDR1 MGHDK, CDR2 SYGVNS. Written as DNA, the CDR3 is TGTGCCAGCAGCCAGTGGGGTGTGGAGACCCAGTACTTC. Protein: CASSQWGVETQYF.

Remarks on this clonotype: Germline and junction disagree at one end, which may indicate a read error. The chain is built from TRBV2 and TRBJ1-5, with D hard to call. The germline CDR1 and CDR2 sequences are SNHLY and FYNNEI. CDR3 length equals 14 residues. The CDR3 loop reads CASSEAGSNQQFYF. In DNA, the CDR3 is TGTGCCAGCAGTGAAGCCGGTAGCAATCAGCAGTTCTATTTT. The entire variable domain, with the rest obtained from reference TRBV2 and TRBJ1-5, is as follows: EPEVTQTPSHQVTQMGQEVILRCVPISNHLYFYWYRQILGQKVEFLVSFYNNEISEKSEIFDDQFSVERPDGSNFTLKIRSTKLEDSAMYFCASSEAGSNQQFYFGDGTRLSIL.

The V call is TRBV5-6, the J call TRBJ2-7; 8 bases fit TRBD2. The CDR3 runs 14 residues. The V segment lost 4 bases and the J segment 2 bases; nucleotides outside the gene matches: 5. CDR1 and CDR2 (germline): SGHDT, YYEEEE. This chain's CDR3 is CASSAGGLAYEQYF. The CDR3 DNA reads TGTGCCAGCAGCGCGGGGGGCTTAGCCTACGAGCAGTACTTC.

The V call is TRBV5-6, the J call TRBJ2-3, with no clear D. CDR1 SGHDT and CDR2 YYEEEE come from the germline V gene. The V gene lost 2 bases and the J gene lost 4 bases, with 17 bases spanning the gap. The CDR3 is 16 residues long. CDR3 residues: CASSLDRRPPADTQYF. The CDR3 DNA reads TGTGCCAGCAGCTTAGATCGGAGACCCCCCGCAGATACGCAGTATTTT.

The chain recombines TRBV7-9 with TRBJ2-3; tentatively, D is TRBD2 (5 bases). CDR3 length: 14 residues. Trimming took off 1 base at V and 15 bases at J, with 20 bases between the two ends. Germline CDR1 reads SEHNR; CDR2 reads FQNEAQ (reference sequence). The CDR3 DNA follows: TGTGCCAGCAGCTTAGTACCCGGGGAGCTGACTTTTTATTTT. Translation gives CASSLVPGELTFYF. Variable domain in full (rest from reference TRBV7-9 and TRBJ2-3): DTGVSQNPRHKITKRGQNVTFRCDPISEHNRLYWYRQTLGQGPEFLTYFQNEAQLEKSRLLSDRFSAERPKGSFSTLEIQRTEQGDSAMYLCASSLVPGELTFYFGPGTRLTVL.

V is TRBV12-3 or TRBV12-4 and J is TRBJ1-6, with no clear D. The ends were cut back, 0 bases at V and 10 bases at J, with 16 bases in the middle. There are 16 residues in the CDR3. For the CDR3, the DNA is TGTGCCAGCAGTTTAGCGTCATGGGCCCTAAGCTCACCCCTCCACTTT. This translates into CASSLASWALSSPLHF.

The chain employs TRBV15 and TRBJ2-5; 12 nucleotides align to TRBD2. The V and J ends lost 0 bases and 3 bases, in that order; junction bases with no gene match: 5. Germline V CDR1 and CDR2: LNHNV, YYDKDF (reference sequence). The CDR3 runs 17 residues. This chain's CDR3 is CATSRDTRTSGEETQYF. The CDR3 nucleotides are TGTGCCACCAGCAGAGATACGAGGACTAGCGGGGAAGAGACCCAGTACTTC.